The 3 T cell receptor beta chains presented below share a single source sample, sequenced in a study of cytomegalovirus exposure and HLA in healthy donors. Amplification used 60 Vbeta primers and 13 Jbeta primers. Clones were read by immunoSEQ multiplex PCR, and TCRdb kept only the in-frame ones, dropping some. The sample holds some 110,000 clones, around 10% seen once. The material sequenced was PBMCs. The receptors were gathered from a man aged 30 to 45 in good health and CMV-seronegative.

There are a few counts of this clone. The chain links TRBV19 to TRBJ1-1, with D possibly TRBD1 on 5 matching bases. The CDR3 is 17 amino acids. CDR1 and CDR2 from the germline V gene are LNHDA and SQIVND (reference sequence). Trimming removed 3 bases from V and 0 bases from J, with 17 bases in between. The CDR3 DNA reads TGTGCCAGTAGTATGTTTTGGCAGGGCACATTGAACACTGAAGCTTTCTTT. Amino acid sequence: CASSMFWQGTLNTEAFF.

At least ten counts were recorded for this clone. CDR3 DNA sequence: TGTGCCAGTAGCAATGATCACGCAGGCAATCAGCCCCAGCATTTT. Translated: CASSNDHAGNQPQHF. The rearrangement links TRBV19 to TRBJ1-5, with D unclear. V was trimmed by 6 bases and J by 2 bases, leaving 14 bases between them. CDR1 LNHDA and CDR2 SQIVND come from the germline V gene (reference sequence). This CDR3 is 15 amino acids long. Complete variable domain (other parts from reference TRBV19 and TRBJ1-5): DGGITQSPKYLFRKEGQNVTLSCEQNLNHDAMYWYRQDPGQGLRLIYYSQIVNDFQKGDIAEGYSVSREKKESFPLTVTSAQKNPTAFYLCASSNDHAGNQPQHFGDGTRLSIL.

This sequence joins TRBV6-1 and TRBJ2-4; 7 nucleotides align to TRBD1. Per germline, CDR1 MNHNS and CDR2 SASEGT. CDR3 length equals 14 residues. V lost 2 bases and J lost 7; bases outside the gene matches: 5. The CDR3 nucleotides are TGTGCCAGCAGTGAAACGGGACAGTTCAACATTCAGTACTTC. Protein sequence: CASSETGQFNIQYF.